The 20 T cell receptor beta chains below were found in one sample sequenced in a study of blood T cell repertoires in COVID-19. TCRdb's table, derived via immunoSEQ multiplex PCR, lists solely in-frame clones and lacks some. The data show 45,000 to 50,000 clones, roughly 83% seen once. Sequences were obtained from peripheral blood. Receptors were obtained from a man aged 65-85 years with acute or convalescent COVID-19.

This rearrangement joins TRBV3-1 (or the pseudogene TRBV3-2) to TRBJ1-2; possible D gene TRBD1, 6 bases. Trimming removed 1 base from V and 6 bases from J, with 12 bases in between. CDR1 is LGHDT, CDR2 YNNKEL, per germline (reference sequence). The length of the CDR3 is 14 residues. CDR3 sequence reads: CASSQASPGDGYTF. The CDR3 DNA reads TGTGCCAGCAGCCAAGCATCACCAGGGGATGGCTACACCTTC.

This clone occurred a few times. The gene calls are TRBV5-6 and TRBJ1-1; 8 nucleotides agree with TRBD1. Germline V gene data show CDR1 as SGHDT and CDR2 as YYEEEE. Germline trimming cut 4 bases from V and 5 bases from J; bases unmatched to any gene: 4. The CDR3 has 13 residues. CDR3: CASSLTGDTEAFF. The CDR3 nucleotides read TGTGCCAGCAGCCTGACAGGGGATACTGAAGCTTTCTTT.

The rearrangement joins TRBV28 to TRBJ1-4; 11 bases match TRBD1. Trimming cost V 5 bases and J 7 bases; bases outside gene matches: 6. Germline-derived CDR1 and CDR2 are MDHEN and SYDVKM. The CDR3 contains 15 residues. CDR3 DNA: TGTGCCAGCAGTCTCACCGGGACAGGGGGTGAAAAACTGTTTTTT. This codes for CASSLTGTGGEKLFF.

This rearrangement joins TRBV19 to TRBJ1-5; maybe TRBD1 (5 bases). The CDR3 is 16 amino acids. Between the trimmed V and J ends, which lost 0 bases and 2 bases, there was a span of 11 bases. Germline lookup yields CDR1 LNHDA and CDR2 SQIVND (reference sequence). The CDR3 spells CASSIEARAGNQPQHF. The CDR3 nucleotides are TGTGCCAGTAGTATAGAAGCCAGGGCGGGCAATCAGCCCCAGCATTTT.

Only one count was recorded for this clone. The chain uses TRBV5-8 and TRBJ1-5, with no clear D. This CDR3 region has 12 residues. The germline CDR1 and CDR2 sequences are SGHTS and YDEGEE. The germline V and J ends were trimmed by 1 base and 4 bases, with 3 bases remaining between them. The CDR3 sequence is CASSLHNQPQHF. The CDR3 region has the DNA TGTGCCAGCAGCTTGCATAATCAGCCCCAGCATTTT.

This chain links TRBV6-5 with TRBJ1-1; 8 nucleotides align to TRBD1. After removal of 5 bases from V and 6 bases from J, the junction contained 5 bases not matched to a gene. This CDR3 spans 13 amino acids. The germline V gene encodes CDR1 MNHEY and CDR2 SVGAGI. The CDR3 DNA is TGTGCCAGCAGTCCTGACAGGGGTGCTGAAGCTTTCTTT. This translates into CASSPDRGAEAFF.

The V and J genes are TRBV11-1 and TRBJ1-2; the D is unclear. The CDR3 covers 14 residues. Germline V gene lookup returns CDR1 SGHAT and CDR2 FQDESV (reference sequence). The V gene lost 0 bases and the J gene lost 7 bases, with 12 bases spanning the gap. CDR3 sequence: CASSLARDVPGYTF. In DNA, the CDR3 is TGTGCCAGCAGCTTAGCGCGGGATGTTCCTGGCTACACCTTC. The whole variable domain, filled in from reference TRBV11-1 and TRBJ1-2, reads EAEVAQSPRYKITEKSQAVAFWCDPISGHATLYWYRQILGQGPELLVQFQDESVVDDSQLPKDRFSAERLKGVDSTLKIQPAELGDSAMYLCASSLARDVPGYTFGSGTRLTVV.

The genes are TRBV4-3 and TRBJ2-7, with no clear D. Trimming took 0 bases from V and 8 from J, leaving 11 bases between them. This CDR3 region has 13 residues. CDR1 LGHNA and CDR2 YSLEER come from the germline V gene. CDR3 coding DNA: TGCGCCAGCAGCCAAGATCGAGGCACTAAGCAGTACTTC. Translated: CASSQDRGTKQYF.

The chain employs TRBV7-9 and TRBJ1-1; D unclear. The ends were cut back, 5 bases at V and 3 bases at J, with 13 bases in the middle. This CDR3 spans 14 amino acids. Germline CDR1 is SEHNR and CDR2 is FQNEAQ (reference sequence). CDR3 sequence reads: CASSPLNSDTEAFF. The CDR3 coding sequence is TGTGCCAGCAGCCCACTCAACTCGGACACTGAAGCTTTCTTT.

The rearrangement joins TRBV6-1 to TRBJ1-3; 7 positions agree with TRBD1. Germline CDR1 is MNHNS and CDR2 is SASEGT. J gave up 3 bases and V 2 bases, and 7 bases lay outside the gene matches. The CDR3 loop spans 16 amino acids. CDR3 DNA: TGTGCCAGCAGTGAACCCACACACAGGGGTGGAAACACCATATATTTT. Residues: CASSEPTHRGGNTIYF.

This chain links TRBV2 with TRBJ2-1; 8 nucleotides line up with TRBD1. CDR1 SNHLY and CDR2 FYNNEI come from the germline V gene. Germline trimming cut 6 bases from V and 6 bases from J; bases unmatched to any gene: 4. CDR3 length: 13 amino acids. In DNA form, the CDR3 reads TGTGCCAGCAGAGGACAGGGTTTCAATGAGCAGTTCTTC. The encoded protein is CASRGQGFNEQFF. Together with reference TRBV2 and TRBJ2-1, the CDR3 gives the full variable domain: EPEVTQTPSHQVTQMGQEVILRCVPISNHLYFYWYRQILGQKVEFLVSFYNNEISEKSEIFDDQFSVERPDGSNFTLKIRSTKLEDSAMYFCASRGQGFNEQFFGPGTRLTVL.

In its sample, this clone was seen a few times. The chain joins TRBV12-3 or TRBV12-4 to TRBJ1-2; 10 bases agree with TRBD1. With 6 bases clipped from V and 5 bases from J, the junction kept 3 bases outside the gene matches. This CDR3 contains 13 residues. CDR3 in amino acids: CASRTGGVYGYTF. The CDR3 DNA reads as TGTGCCAGCAGGACAGGGGGCGTTTATGGCTACACCTTC.

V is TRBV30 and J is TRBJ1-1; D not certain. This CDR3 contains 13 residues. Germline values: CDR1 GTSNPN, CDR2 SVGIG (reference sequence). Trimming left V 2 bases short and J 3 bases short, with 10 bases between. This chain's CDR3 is CAWSLRGDTEAFF. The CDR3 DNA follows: TGTGCCTGGAGTCTGCGCGGGGACACTGAAGCTTTCTTT.

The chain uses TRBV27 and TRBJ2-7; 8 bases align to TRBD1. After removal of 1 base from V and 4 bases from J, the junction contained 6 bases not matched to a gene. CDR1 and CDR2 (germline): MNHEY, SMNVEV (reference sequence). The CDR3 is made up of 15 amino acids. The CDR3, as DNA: TGTGCCAGCAGTTTATTCCAGGGGGCGGAATACGAGCAGTACTTC. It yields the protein CASSLFQGAEYEQYF.

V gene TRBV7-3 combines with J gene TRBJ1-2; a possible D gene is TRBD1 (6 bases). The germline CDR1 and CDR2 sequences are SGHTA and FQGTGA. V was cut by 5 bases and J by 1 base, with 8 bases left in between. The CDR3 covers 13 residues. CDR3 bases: TGTGCCAGCAGCGACAGGCTTAACTATGGCTACACCTTC. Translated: CASSDRLNYGYTF.

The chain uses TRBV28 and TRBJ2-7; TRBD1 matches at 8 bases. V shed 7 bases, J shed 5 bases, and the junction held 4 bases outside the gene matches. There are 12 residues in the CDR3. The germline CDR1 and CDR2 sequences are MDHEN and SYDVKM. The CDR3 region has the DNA TGTGCCAGCACGGACAGGGTCAACGAGCAGTACTTC. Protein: CASTDRVNEQYF. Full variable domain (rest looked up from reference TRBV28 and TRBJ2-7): DVKVTQSSRYLVKRTGEKVFLECVQDMDHENMFWYRQDPGLGLRLIYFSYDVKMKEKGDIPEGYSVSREKKERFSLILESASTNQTSMYLCASTDRVNEQYFGPGTRLTVT.

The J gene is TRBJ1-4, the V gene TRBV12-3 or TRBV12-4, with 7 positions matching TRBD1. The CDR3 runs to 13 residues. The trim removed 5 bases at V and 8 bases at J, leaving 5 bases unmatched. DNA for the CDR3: TGTGCCAGCAGTCGACAGGGTGGCGAAAAACTGTTTTTT. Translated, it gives CASSRQGGEKLFF.

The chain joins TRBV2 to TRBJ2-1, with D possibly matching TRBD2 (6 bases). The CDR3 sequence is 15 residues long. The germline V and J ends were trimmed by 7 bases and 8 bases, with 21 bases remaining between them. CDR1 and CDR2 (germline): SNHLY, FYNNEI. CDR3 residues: CASKRARISVDEQFF. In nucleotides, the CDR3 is TGTGCCAGCAAGCGGGCGCGGATTAGTGTAGATGAGCAGTTCTTC.

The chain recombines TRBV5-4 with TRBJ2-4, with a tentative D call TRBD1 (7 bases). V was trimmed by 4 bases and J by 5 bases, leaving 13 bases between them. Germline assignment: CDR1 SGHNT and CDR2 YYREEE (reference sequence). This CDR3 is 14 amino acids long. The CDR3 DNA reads TGTGCCAGCAGCCGCGGGACAGAGGAAAACATTCAGTACTTC. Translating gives CASSRGTEENIQYF.

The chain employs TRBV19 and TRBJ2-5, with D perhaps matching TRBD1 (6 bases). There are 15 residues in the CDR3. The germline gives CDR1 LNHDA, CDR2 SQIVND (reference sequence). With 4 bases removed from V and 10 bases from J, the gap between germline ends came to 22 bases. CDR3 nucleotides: TGTGCCAGTAGTACAAGGACAGAGACGACATCGGACCAGTACTTC. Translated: CASSTRTETTSDQYF.